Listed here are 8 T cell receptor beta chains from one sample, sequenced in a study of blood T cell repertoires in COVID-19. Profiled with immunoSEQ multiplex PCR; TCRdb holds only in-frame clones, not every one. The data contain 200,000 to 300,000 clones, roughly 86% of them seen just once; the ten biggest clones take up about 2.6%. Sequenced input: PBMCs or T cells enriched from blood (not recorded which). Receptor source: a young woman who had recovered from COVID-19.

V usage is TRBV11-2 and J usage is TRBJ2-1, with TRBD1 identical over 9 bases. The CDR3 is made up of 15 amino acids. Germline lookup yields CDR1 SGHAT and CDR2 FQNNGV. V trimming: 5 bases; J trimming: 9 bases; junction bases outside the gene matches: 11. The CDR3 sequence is CASSPQPGTGFEQFF. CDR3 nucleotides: TGTGCCAGCAGCCCCCAACCTGGGACAGGGTTTGAGCAGTTCTTC.

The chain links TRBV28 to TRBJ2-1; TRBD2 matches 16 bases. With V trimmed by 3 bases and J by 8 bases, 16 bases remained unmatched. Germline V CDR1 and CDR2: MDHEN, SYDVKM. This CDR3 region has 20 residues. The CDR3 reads CASSFFRGLAGGFTSDEQFF. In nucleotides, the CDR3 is TGTGCCAGCAGTTTCTTTAGGGGACTAGCGGGAGGGTTTACTTCCGATGAGCAGTTCTTC.

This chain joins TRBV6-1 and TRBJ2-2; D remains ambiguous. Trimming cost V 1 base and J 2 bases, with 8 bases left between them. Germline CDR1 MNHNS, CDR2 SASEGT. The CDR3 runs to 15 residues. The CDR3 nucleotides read TGTGCCAGCAGTGAAGGTGGCCTTAACACCGGGGAGCTGTTTTTT. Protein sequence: CASSEGGLNTGELFF.

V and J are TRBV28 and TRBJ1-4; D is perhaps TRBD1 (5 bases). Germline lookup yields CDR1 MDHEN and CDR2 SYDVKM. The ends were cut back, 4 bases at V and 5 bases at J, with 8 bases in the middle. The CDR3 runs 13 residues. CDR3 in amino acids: CASSWGPNEKLFF. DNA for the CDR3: TGTGCCAGCAGTTGGGGCCCGAATGAAAAACTGTTTTTT.

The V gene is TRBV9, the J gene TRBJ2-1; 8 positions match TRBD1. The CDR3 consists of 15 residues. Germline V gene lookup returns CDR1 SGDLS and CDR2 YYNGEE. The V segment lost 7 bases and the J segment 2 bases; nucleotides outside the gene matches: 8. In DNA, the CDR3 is TGTGCCAGCTCACCCTGGGACAGGCCCTACAATGAGCAGTTCTTC. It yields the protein CASSPWDRPYNEQFF.

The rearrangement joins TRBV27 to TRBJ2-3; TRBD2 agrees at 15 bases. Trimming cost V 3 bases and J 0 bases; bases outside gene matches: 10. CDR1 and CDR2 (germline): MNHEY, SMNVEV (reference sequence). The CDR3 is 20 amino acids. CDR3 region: CASSFLGLAGGSSSTDTQYF. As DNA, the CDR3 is TGTGCCAGCAGTTTCCTCGGACTAGCGGGAGGGTCGTCTAGCACAGATACGCAGTATTTT.

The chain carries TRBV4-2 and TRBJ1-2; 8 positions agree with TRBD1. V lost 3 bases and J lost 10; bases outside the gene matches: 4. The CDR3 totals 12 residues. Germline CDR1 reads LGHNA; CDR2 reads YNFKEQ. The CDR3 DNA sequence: TGTGCCAGCAGCCACGGGACAGGACTCTACACCTTC. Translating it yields CASSHGTGLYTF.

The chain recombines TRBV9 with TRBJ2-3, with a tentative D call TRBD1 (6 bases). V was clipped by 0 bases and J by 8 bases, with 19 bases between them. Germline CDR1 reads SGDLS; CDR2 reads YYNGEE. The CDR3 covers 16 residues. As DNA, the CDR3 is TGTGCCAGCAGCGTAGCGTTGGCACAGGGAAGGGGTACGCAGTATTTT. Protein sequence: CASSVALAQGRGTQYF.